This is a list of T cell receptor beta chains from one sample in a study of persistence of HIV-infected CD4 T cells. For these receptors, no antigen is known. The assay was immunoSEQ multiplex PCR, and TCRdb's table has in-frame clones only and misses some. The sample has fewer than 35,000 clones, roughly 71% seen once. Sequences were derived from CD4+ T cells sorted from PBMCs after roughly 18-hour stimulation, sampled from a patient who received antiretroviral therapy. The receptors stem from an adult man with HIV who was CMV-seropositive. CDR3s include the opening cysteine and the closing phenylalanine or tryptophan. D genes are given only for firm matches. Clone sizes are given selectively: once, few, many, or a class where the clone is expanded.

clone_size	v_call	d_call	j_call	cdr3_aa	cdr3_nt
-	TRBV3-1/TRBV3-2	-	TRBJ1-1	CASSLGSRGNTEAFF	TGTGCCAGCAGTCTCGGGTCGAGGGGGAACACTGAAGCTTTCTTT
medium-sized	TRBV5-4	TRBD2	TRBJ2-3	CASSGGTSGGAVTDTQYF	TGTGCCAGCAGCGGCGGGACTAGCGGGGGGGCCGTCACAGATACGCAGTATTTT
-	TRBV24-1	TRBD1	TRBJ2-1	CATSDVTGSSSYNEQFF	TGTGCCACCAGTGATGTGACAGGGTCCAGCTCCTACAATGAGCAGTTCTTC
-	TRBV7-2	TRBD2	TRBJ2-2	CASSRGGGPTGELFF	TGTGCCAGCAGCCGCGGCGGGGGGCCGACCGGGGAGCTGTTTTTT
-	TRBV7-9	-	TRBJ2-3	CASSLQGSLPDTQYF	TGTGCCAGCAGCTTGCAGGGGAGCCTCCCAGATACGCAGTATTTT
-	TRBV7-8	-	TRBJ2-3	CASSPDSLGTTDTQYF	TGTGCCAGCAGCCCGGACTCCCTGGGGACCACAGATACGCAGTATTTT
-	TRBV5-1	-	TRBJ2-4	CASSWGIGQAKNIQYF	TGCGCCAGCAGCTGGGGCATAGGGCAAGCCAAAAACATTCAGTACTTC
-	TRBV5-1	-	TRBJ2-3	CASRYSTDTQYF	TGCGCCAGCAGATACAGCACAGATACGCAGTATTTT
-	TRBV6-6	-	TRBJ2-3	CASSLSADTQYF	TGTGCCAGCAGTTTGTCGGCAGATACGCAGTATTTT
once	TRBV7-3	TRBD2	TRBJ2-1	CASSSRTSDYNEQFF	TGTGCCAGCAGCTCCCGGACTAGCGACTACAATGAGCAGTTCTTC
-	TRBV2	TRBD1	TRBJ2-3	CASAGQGFSTDTQYF	TGTGCCAGCGCGGGACAGGGCTTTAGCACAGATACGCAGTATTTT
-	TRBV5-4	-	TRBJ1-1	CASSPTQVTEAFF	TGTGCCAGCAGCCCGACCCAAGTCACTGAAGCTTTCTTT
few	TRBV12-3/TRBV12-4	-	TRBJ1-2	CASSSGVSFGYTF	TGTGCCAGCAGTTCAGGGGTATCCTTTGGCTACACCTTC
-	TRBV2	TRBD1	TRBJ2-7	CASRLGQGATNYEQYF	TGTGCCAGCAGGCTGGGACAGGGGGCTACTAACTACGAGCAGTACTTC